The clone carrying this TCR beta chain was counted between two and nine times. Antigen: not known. As to treatment: oral pan-JAK inhibitor, 5-10 mg twice daily. RNA was isolated and reverse transcribed to cDNA, the sequencing template. Only in-frame clones appear in the TCRdb table, and some are missing; sequencing was by immunoSEQ multiplex PCR. The sample has roughly 230,000 clones, around 43% seen once; the top ten hold about 2.6%. Germline V gene lookup returns CDR1 SGHTA and CDR2 FQGNSA. The ends were cut back, 1 base at V and 0 bases at J, with 10 bases in the middle. This CDR3 has 16 residues. The data belong to a study of CD8+ T cells in alopecia areata. Broader study findings: Many expanded lesional clones stayed in scalp and blood while on tofacitinib.

The source of this sequence is a human donor with alopecia areata. This sample comprised CD4+ T cells sorted from blood, obtained at approximately week 36, from a patient treated with tofacitinib. The chain uses TRBV7-2 and TRBJ2-1; TRBD2 might be the D (5 bases). DNA of the CDR3: TGTGCCAGCAGCTTAGGGCGGGCAAGCTCCTACAATGAGCAGTTCTTC. It is translated as CASSLGRASSYNEQFF. The entire variable domain, with the rest obtained from reference TRBV7-2 and TRBJ2-1, is as follows: GAGVSQSPSNKVTEKGKDVELRCDPISGHTALYWYRQSLGQGLEFLIYFQGNSAPDKSGLPSDRFSAERTGGSVSTLTIQRTQQEDSAVYLCASSLGRASSYNEQFFGPGTRLTVL.